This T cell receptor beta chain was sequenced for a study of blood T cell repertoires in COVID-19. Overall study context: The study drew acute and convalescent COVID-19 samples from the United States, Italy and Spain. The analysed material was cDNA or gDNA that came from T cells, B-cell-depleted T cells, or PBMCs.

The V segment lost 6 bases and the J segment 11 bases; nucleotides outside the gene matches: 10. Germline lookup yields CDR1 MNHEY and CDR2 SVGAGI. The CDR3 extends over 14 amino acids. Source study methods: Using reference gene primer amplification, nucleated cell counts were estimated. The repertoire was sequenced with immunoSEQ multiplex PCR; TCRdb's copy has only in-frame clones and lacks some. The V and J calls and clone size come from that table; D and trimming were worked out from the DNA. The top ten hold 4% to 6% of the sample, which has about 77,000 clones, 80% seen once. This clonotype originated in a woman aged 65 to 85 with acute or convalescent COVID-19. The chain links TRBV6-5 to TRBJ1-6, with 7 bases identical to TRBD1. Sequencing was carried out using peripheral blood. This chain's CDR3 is CASRGNQQGTPLHF. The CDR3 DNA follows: TGTGCCAGCAGGGGGAACCAACAGGGGACACCCCTCCACTTT.